This TCR beta chain derives from a study of blood T cells in healthy people across ages. Germline CDR1 reads SGHVS; CDR2 reads FNYEAQ. CDR3 length equals 16 residues. V was cut by 2 bases and J by 4 bases, with 18 bases left in between. Sample-barcoded 5' priming and a J-beta primer mix drove a second PCR of roughly 7 to 11 cycles. TCRdb analysed the 5' RACE reads with MiXCR anew, one entry per CDR3 protein. In the table there are about 1.1 million distinct CDR3 sequences, roughly two fifths of which are singletons. This clonotype turned up a few times. Sequencing was performed on blood. V gene TRBV7-6 combines with J gene TRBJ2-7; D call uncertain. The TCR comes from a man aged 18 to 29 in good health. CDR3: CASSLQDGNSRYEQYF. For the CDR3, the DNA is TGTGCCAGCAGCTTACAGGATGGGAACTCCCGATACGAGCAGTACTTC.